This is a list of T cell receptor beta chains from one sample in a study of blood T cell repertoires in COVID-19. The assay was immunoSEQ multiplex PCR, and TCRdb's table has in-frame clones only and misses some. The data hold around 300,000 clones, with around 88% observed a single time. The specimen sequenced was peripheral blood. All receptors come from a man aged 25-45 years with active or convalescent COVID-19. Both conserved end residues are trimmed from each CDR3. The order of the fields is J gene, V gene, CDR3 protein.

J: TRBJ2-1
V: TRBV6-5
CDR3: ASKVGLAGYNEQF

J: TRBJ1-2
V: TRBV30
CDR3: AWSWLGAGGYT

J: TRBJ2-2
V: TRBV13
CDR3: ASSPEGTGENTGELF

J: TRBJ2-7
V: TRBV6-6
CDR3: ASTKWGGDRVNEQY

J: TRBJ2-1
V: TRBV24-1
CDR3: ATSDPSGRRYNEQF

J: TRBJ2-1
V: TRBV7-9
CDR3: AGTWASGANEQF

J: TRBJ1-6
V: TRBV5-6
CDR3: ASSLGVFNPLH

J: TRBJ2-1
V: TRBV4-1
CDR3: ASSPPGVTLVVNEQF

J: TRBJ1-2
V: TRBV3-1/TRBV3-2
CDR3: ASSRLDRDGGYT

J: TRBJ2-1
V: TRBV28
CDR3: ASSFSGSYYNEQF

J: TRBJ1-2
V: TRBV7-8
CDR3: ASSPLDRVYGYT

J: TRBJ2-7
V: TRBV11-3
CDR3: ASSLERGDVSGTSYEQY

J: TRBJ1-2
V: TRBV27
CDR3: ASSLSETGRIDGYT

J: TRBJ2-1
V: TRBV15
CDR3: ATSIAGLSYNEQF

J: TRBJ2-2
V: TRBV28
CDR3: ASSSGERSSGELF

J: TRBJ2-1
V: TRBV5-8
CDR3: ASSKEELAGGYFNNEQF